Each of the 2 T cell receptor beta chains below was sequenced from the same sample in a study of OX40 agonist ivuxolimab in advanced cancers. Using immunoSEQ multiplex PCR, the repertoire was profiled, and TCRdb retains in-frame clones only, with some absent. Here the sample spans tens of thousands of clones, around four fifths being singletons. The specimen was CD4+ or CD8+ T cells sorted from blood, collected in a trial of the OX40 agonist ivuxolimab. Receptor source: an adult with an advanced solid tumor such as melanoma, head and neck, liver or kidney cancer.

The rearrangement joins TRBV9 to TRBJ2-7; D is undetermined. Looked up from germline, CDR1 is SGDLS and CDR2 is YYNGEE. Trimming removed 3 bases at V and 3 bases at J, with 4 bases between. The CDR3 covers 11 residues. This CDR3 reads CASSAYYEQYF. The DNA for the CDR3 is TGTGCCAGCAGCGCATACTACGAGCAGTACTTC.

The CDR3 DNA sequence: TGCGCCAGCAGCCGTCGAGATCTTGGGATGATCACCGGGGAGCTGTTTTTT. Translated: CASSRRDLGMITGELFF. This chain connects TRBV4-1 to TRBJ2-2; D not certain. The ends were cut back, 4 bases at V and 4 bases at J, with 19 bases in the middle. This CDR3 has 17 amino acids. The germline gives CDR1 MGHRA, CDR2 YSYEKL.